This T cell receptor beta chain was identified during a study of regulatory T cells in long-lasting Graves disease. CDR1 is SGHTA, CDR2 FQGNSA, per germline. The CDR3 is 14 residues long. Trimming took 2 bases from V and 2 from J; bases not matched to a gene: 2. Study-wide results and caveats: Persistent Graves' disease cases displayed lower TCR diversity than newly diagnosed ones. Peripheral blood, not thyroid tissue, was the sole material studied.

Arm-PCR of CDR3 regions with iRepertoire HTBI primers generated TCR beta libraries. Under the authors' procedure: Identification yielded some 65 TRBV and 13 to 15 TRBJ segments across samples. TCRdb called the multiplex PCR reads again in MiXCR, with one record for every CDR3 protein. Here the V and J calls rest on TCRdb's processing, not on the authors' analysis. The sample lists 450,000 or so distinct CDR3 sequences; 20% to 25% were seen once. Time point noted: persistent/refractory GD, antithyroid drugs over 5 years with positive TRAb. RNA extracted from PBMCs served as the sequencing template. This clonotype turned up a few times. Its antigen remains unknown.

This specimen was peripheral blood mononuclear cells (PBMCs), taken when the disease was refractory, from a patient treated with antithyroid drugs. The origin of this receptor is a female donor with Graves disease. The rearrangement joins TRBV7-2 to TRBJ1-1; 7 bases map to TRBD1. The CDR3 DNA follows: TGTGCCAGCAGCTTATACAGGGGCAACACTGAAGCTTTCTTT. It encodes CASSLYRGNTEAFF.